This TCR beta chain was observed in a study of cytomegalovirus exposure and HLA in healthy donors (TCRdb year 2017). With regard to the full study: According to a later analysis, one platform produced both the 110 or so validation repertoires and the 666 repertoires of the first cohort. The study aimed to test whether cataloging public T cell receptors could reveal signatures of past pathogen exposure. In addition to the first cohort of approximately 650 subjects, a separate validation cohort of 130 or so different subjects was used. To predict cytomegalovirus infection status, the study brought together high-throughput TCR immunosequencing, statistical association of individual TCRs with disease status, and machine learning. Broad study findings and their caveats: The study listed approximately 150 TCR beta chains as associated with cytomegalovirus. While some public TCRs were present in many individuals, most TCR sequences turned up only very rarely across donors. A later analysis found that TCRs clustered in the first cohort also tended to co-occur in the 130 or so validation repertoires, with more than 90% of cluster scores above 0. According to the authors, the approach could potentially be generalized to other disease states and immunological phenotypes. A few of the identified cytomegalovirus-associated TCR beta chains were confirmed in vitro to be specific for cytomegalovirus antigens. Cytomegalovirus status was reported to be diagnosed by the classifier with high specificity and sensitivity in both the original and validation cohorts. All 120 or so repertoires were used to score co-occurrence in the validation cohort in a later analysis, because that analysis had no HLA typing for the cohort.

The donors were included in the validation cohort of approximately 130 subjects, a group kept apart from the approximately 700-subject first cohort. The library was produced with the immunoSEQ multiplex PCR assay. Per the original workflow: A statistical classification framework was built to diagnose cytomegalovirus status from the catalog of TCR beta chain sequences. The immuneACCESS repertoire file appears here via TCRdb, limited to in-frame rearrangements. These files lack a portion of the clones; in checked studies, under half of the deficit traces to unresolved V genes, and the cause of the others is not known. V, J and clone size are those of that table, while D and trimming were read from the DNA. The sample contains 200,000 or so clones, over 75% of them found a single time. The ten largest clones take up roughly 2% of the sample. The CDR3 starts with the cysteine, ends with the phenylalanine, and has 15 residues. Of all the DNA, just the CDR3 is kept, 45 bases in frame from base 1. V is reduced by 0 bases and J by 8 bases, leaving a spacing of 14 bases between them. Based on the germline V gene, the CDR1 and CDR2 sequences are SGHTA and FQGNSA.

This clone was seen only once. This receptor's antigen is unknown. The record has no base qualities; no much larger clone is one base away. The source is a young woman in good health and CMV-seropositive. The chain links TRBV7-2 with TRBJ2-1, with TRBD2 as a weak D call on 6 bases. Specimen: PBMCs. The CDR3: CASSLAKLSGHEQFF. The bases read TGTGCCAGCAGCTTAGCCAAACTCAGCGGGCATGAGCAGTTCTTC.